The clone carrying this T cell receptor beta chain has at least ten counts. This entry belongs to a study of blood T cells in healthy people across ages. Using a J-beta primer mix together with a sample-barcoded 5' primer, a second PCR was run for about 6 to 12 cycles. Every sample gave at least 2.5 million paired-end reads containing CDR3. Using its own MiXCR run on the 5' RACE reads, TCRdb lists one record per CDR3 protein. The top ten hold 15% to 18% of the sample, which has around 670,000 distinct CDR3 sequences, less than 35% seen once. In germline, CDR1 is SGHTA, CDR2 FQGTGA. The CDR3 has 16 residues. The V gene end was trimmed by 5 bases and the J gene end by 4 bases; junction bases not matched to a gene: 9.

The sequence derives from a woman aged 80 or over in good health. The source material was blood. The chain has TRBV7-3 and TRBJ2-1, with 9 bases that match TRBD1. CDR3 bases: TGTGCCAGCAGCGCCACAGGGGGCAAGGTTTACAATGAGCAGTTCTTC. Translation gives CASSATGGKVYNEQFF.